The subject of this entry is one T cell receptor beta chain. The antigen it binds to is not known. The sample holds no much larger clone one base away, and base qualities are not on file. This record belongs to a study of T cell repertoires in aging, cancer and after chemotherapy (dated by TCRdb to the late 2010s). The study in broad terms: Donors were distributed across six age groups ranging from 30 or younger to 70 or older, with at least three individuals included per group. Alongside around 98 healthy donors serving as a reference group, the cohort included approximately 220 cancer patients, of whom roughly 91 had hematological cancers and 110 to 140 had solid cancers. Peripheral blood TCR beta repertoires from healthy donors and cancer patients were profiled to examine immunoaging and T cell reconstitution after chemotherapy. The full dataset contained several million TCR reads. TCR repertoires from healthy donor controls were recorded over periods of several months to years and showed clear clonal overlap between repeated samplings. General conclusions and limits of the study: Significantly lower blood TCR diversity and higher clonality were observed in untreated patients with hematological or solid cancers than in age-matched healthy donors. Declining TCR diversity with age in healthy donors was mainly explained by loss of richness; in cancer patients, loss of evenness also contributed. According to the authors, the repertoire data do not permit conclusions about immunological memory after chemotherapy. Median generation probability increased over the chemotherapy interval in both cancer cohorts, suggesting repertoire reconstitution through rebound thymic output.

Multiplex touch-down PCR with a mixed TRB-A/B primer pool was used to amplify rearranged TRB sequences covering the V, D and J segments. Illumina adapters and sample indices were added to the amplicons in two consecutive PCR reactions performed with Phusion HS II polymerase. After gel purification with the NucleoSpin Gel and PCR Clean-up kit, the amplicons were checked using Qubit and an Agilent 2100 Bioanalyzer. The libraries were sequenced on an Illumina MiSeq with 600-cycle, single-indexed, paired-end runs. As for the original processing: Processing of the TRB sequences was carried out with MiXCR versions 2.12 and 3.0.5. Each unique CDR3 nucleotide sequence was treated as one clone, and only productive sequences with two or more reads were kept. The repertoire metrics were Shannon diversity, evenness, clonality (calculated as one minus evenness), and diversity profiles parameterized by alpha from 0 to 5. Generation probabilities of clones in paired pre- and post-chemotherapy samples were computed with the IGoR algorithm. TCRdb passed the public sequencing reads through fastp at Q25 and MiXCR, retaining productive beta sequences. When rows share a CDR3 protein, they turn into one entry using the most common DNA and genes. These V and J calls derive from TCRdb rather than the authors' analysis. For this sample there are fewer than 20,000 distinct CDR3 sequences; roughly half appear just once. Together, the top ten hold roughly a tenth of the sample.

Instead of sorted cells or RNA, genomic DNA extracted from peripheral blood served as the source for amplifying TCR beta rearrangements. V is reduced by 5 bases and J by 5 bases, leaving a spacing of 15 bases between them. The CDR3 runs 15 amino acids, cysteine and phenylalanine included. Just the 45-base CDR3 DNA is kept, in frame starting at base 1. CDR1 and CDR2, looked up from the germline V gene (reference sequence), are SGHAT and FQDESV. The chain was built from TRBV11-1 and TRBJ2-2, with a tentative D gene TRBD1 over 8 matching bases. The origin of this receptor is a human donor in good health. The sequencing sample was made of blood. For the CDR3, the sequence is CASSPGQGGTGELFF. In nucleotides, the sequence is TGTGCCAGCAGCCCTGGACAGGGAGGGACCGGGGAGCTGTTTTTT.